Following are 15 T cell receptor beta chains from one sample sequenced in a study of blood T cell repertoires in COVID-19. Profiling relied on immunoSEQ multiplex PCR, and the TCRdb table lists in-frame clones only, not all of them. Found here are approximately 120,000 clones, about 86% of them singletons; the top ten hold approximately 16%. The sequenced sample consisted of peripheral blood. The origin of the receptors is a woman aged 45-65 years who had recovered from COVID-19.

The chain recombines TRBV19 with TRBJ1-5, with a tentative D call TRBD1 (6 bases). Per germline, CDR1 LNHDA and CDR2 SQIVND (reference sequence). This CDR3 region has 15 residues. Trimming pared 9 bases from V and 2 bases from J, leaving 17 bases between. In nucleotides, the CDR3 is TGTGCCAGCGCGGCCCGGGAGGGGGGCAATCAGCCCCAGCATTTT. Residues: CASAAREGGNQPQHF.

The rearrangement links TRBV7-3 to TRBJ2-2; D not resolved. The CDR3 consists of 14 residues. Trimming left V 5 bases short and J 0 bases short, with 7 bases between. Germline V gives CDR1 SGHTA, CDR2 FQGTGA. The CDR3, as DNA: TGTGCCAGCAGCCTAGACGCGAACACCGGGGAGCTGTTTTTT. Its translation is CASSLDANTGELFF.

J is TRBJ2-3 and V is TRBV11-3, with TRBD2 matching 10 bases. The CDR3 sequence is 19 residues long. With V trimmed by 4 bases and J by 2 bases, 15 bases remained unmatched. Germline V gene data show CDR1 as SGHNT and CDR2 as YENEEA. CDR3: CASSYPLRLAGVHTDTQYF. In DNA, the CDR3 is TGTGCCAGCAGCTACCCACTACGTCTAGCGGGGGTCCACACAGATACGCAGTATTTT. Combining the CDR3 with reference TRBV11-3 and TRBJ2-3 gives the whole variable domain EAGVVQSPRYKIIEKKQPVAFWCNPISGHNTLYWYLQNLGQGPELLIRYENEEAVDDSQLPKDRFSAERLKGVDSTLKIQPAELGDSAVYLCASSYPLRLAGVHTDTQYFGPGTRLTVL.

This rearrangement joins TRBV30 to TRBJ1-5; 7 bases are shared with TRBD1. Germline V gene data show CDR1 as GTSNPN and CDR2 as SVGIG (reference sequence). V dropped 3 bases and J dropped 2; count of bases not matched to a gene: 7. CDR3 length equals 15 residues. CDR3 DNA: TGTGCCTGGAGGGTAGGGGGGACAGGCAATCAGCCCCAGCATTTT. This gives the protein CAWRVGGTGNQPQHF.

CDR3 nucleotide sequence: TGCGCCAGCAACCCGACGTGGGCCTCTAGCACAGATACGCAGTATTTT. This gives the protein CASNPTWASSTDTQYF. The chain couples TRBV4-1 to TRBJ2-3; D is unresolved. The germline V and J ends were trimmed by 7 bases and 0 bases, with 17 bases remaining between them. The CDR3 has 16 amino acids. Looked up from germline, CDR1 is MGHRA and CDR2 is YSYEKL.

The genes are TRBV4-3 and TRBJ2-7; tentatively, D is TRBD1 (7 bases). CDR3 length: 13 amino acids. Germline V gene lookup returns CDR1 LGHNA and CDR2 YSLEER. The V gene lost 4 bases and the J gene lost 4 bases, with 11 bases spanning the gap. The CDR3 sequence is CASSLSGGYEQYF. The CDR3 DNA follows: TGCGCCAGCAGCCTATCAGGGGGGTACGAGCAGTACTTC.

This clone was observed a few times. The chain employs TRBV14 and TRBJ2-3; TRBD2 agrees at 7 bases. This CDR3 region has 16 residues. V shed 4 bases, J shed 1 base, and the junction held 8 bases outside the gene matches. The V gene's germline CDR1 is SGHDN and CDR2 FVKESK. The CDR3 DNA is TGTGCCAGCAGCCCTCTCGGTGGGAGGGGCACAGATACGCAGTATTTT. The encoded protein is CASSPLGGRGTDTQYF.

V gene TRBV4-3 combines with J gene TRBJ1-1; no definite D call. With 4 bases removed from V and 3 bases from J, the gap between germline ends came to 15 bases. Germline CDR1 LGHNA, CDR2 YSLEER. The CDR3 runs to 15 residues. The CDR3 DNA is TGCGCCAGCAGCCCCTGGGCGGCCGGGGACACTGAAGCTTTCTTT. This codes for CASSPWAAGDTEAFF.

V gene TRBV20-1 combines with J gene TRBJ2-7; D remains ambiguous. The CDR3 consists of 14 residues. Trimming left V 3 bases short and J 0 bases short, with 12 bases between. The V gene's germline CDR1 is DFQATT and CDR2 SNEGSKA (reference sequence). The CDR3 DNA sequence: TGCAGTGCTAGTGGCGGAAGGAGCTCCTACGAGCAGTACTTC. Translating it yields CSASGGRSSYEQYF.

The DNA of the CDR3 is TGCGCCAGCAGCCGCGGCGTAGCGGGAGCTTACGAGCAGTACTTC. Amino acids: CASSRGVAGAYEQYF. The J gene is TRBJ2-7, the V gene TRBV4-3; TRBD2 agrees at 9 bases. This CDR3 has 15 residues. CDR1 is LGHNA, CDR2 YSLEER, per germline. Trimming at V came to 4 bases and at J to 4 bases, leaving 8 bases not matched to a gene.

The chain recombines TRBV7-9 with TRBJ1-2, with TRBD1 identical over 7 bases. Germline trimming cut 1 base from V and 4 bases from J; bases unmatched to any gene: 6. The CDR3 has 15 residues. Per germline, CDR1 SEHNR and CDR2 FQNEAQ (reference sequence). CDR3: CASSLGGGEGYGYTF. CDR3 in DNA: TGTGCCAGCAGCTTAGGAGGGGGCGAAGGCTATGGCTACACCTTC.

V is TRBV5-1 and J is TRBJ2-7, with a weak D call TRBD2 (6 bases). The CDR3 has 15 amino acids. Germline loops: CDR1 SGHRS, CDR2 YFSETQ. Trimming removed 0 bases at V and 0 bases at J, with 10 bases between. The CDR3 protein is CASSLGLRGSYEQYF. The CDR3 DNA reads as TGCGCCAGCAGCTTGGGGTTGCGGGGCTCCTACGAGCAGTACTTC.

The genes are TRBV18 and TRBJ2-7, with D possibly TRBD1 on 5 matching bases. CDR1 is KGHSH, CDR2 LQKENI, per germline. The V gene lost 2 bases and the J gene lost 3 bases, with 11 bases spanning the gap. The CDR3 contains 14 residues. The CDR3 region has the DNA TGTGCCAGCTCACCATCCCTGACAGTCTACGAGCAGTACTTC. Protein sequence: CASSPSLTVYEQYF.

This clone came up once. The chain joins TRBV5-3 to TRBJ2-5, with a weak D call TRBD1 (6 bases). TRBV5-3 is an ORF, and what it does is uncertain. CDR3 length: 16 residues. Trimming cost V 4 bases and J 7 bases, with 23 bases left between them. The CDR3 DNA follows: TGTGCCAGAAGCCAGATGACTTCAATTCCCAGGGGGACCCAGTACTTC. Its protein is CARSQMTSIPRGTQYF.

V gene TRBV18 combines with J gene TRBJ1-3, with D maybe TRBD1 (5 bases). This CDR3 region has 15 residues. Trimming cost V 6 bases and J 0 bases, with 12 bases left between them. CDR1 and CDR2 from the germline V gene are KGHSH and LQKENI. CDR3 region: CASSPRAVSGNTIYF. The CDR3 DNA is TGTGCCAGCTCCCCCAGGGCAGTCTCTGGAAACACCATATATTTT.